These 21 T cell receptor beta chains came from one sample sequenced in a study of T cell changes during pregnancy in multiple sclerosis. TCRdb's table, derived via immunoSEQ multiplex PCR, lists solely in-frame clones and lacks some. The sample carries about 76,000 clones, 93% recorded once. The sample here was peripheral blood, taken in the second trimester of pregnancy. All receptors come from a female donor with multiple sclerosis, enrolled in a pregnancy study.

The rearrangement joins TRBV29-1 to TRBJ2-5; possibly TRBD2 for D (5 bases). Trimming took 7 bases from V and 2 from J, leaving 11 bases between them. The CDR3 covers 12 residues. Germline V gives CDR1 SQVTM, CDR2 ANQGSEA. Here the CDR3 DNA reads TGCAGCGCCGAGAGCGGACAAGAGACCCAGTACTTC. Protein product: CSAESGQETQYF.

This clone is a singleton in its sample. The rearrangement uses TRBV14 and TRBJ2-1, with D perhaps TRBD1 (5 bases). V gave up 5 bases and J gave up 4 bases, with 9 bases separating them. The CDR3 is made up of 13 amino acids. Per germline, CDR1 SGHDN and CDR2 FVKESK. CDR3 sequence (DNA): TGTGCCAGCAGCGACAGCTGGTACAATGAGCAGTTCTTC. Its translation: CASSDSWYNEQFF.

This clone has only one observation. The chain uses TRBV2 and TRBJ1-1, with D perhaps TRBD1 (5 bases). Trimming removed 0 bases at V and 1 base at J, with 15 bases between. CDR1 is SNHLY and CDR2 is FYNNEI in the germline V gene. This CDR3 has 17 amino acids. The CDR3 here is CASSEARGTNTNTEAFF. The CDR3 region has the DNA TGTGCCAGCAGTGAAGCGCGGGGCACAAATACGAACACTGAAGCTTTCTTT.

This clone was observed once. The genes are TRBV2 and TRBJ2-1; 8 bases are shared with TRBD1. V lost 7 bases, J lost 0 bases, and 14 bases stayed unmatched. The CDR3 contains 18 residues. Germline V CDR1 and CDR2: SNHLY, FYNNEI. DNA of the CDR3: TGTGCCAGCACCGGGATGGGGACAGGTGCCAGCTCCTACAATGAGCAGTTCTTC. This translates into CASTGMGTGASSYNEQFF.

This rearrangement joins TRBV6-5 to TRBJ2-5; no reliable D call. The CDR3 consists of 13 residues. The germline gives CDR1 MNHEY, CDR2 SVGAGI. Trimming removed 6 bases at V and 5 bases at J, with 13 bases between. This chain's CDR3 is CASSPPWAETQYF. CDR3 bases: TGTGCCAGCAGCCCCCCCTGGGCCGAGACCCAGTACTTC.

V is TRBV28 and J is TRBJ1-3; D possibly corresponds to TRBD1 (5 bases). V was clipped by 1 base and J by 0 bases, with 16 bases between them. This CDR3 region has 18 residues. Looked up from germline, CDR1 is MDHEN and CDR2 is SYDVKM. CDR3 nucleotides: TGTGCCAGCAGTTTATTCCCGGGGGACCGAGCCTCTGGAAACACCATATATTTT. Translated: CASSLFPGDRASGNTIYF.

The J gene is TRBJ1-1, the V gene TRBV6-1, with 9 bases fitting TRBD1. The CDR3 contains 14 residues. Losses at the gene ends were 8 bases for V and 4 bases for J; bases not matched to a gene: 8. Germline values: CDR1 MNHNS, CDR2 SASEGT. CDR3 sequence: CASSGTGRTTEAFF. The CDR3 DNA follows: TGTGCCAGCTCCGGGACAGGGAGGACCACTGAAGCTTTCTTT.

The chain couples TRBV20-1 to TRBJ1-1; D not certain. The V gene's germline CDR1 is DFQATT and CDR2 SNEGSKA (reference sequence). The CDR3 is made up of 11 amino acids. Trimming took off 5 bases at V and 2 bases at J, with 6 bases between the two ends. The CDR3 DNA reads as TGCAGTGCTCCCCATAACACTGAAGCTTTCTTT. This codes for CSAPHNTEAFF.

The chain uses TRBV18 and TRBJ2-1, with 9 bases identical to TRBD2. The CDR3 runs to 13 residues. The V gene end was trimmed by 3 bases and the J gene end by 6 bases; junction bases not matched to a gene: 0. In germline, CDR1 is KGHSH, CDR2 LQKENI. DNA of the CDR3: TGTGCCAGCTCACCGCGGGGGGGCAATGAGCAGTTCTTC. Translated: CASSPRGGNEQFF.

V gene TRBV13 combines with J gene TRBJ2-7; weak D call: TRBD2 (6 bases). This CDR3 contains 15 residues. V was pared by 5 bases and J by 5 bases, with 19 bases between. From germline, CDR1 is PRHDT and CDR2 FYEKMQ (reference sequence). The CDR3 region has the DNA TGTGCCAGCAGCCAAGGGTCACGGAGGGTCCACGAGCAGTACTTC. It is translated as CASSQGSRRVHEQYF.

This clone has just one count. J is TRBJ2-5 and V is TRBV4-1; TRBD2 aligns across 7 bases. Germline trimming cut 2 bases from V and 2 bases from J; bases unmatched to any gene: 8. The germline gives CDR1 MGHRA, CDR2 YSYEKL. This CDR3 region has 16 residues. In nucleotides, the CDR3 is TGCGCCAGCAGCCAACCTCTGCGGGGGAGGCAAGAGACCCAGTACTTC. Translated: CASSQPLRGRQETQYF.

This rearrangement joins TRBV30 to TRBJ1-1; a weak D match, TRBD1 (5 bases). The germline V gene encodes CDR1 GTSNPN and CDR2 SVGIG (reference sequence). The V gene lost 6 bases and the J gene lost 6 bases, with 11 bases spanning the gap. CDR3 length: 11 amino acids. Here the CDR3 reads CACSQGAEAFF. CDR3 DNA sequence: TGTGCCTGTTCGCAGGGCGCTGAAGCTTTCTTT.

This CDR3 reads CASSYSGRQTEAFF. The CDR3 DNA reads as TGTGCCAGTTCCTACTCCGGGAGGCAAACTGAAGCTTTCTTT. This chain uses TRBV27 with TRBJ1-1, with D unresolved. Per germline, CDR1 MNHEY and CDR2 SMNVEV (reference sequence). Trimming cost V 9 bases and J 5 bases, with 19 bases left between them. This CDR3 region has 14 residues.

V gene TRBV6-1 combines with J gene TRBJ2-2, with a weak D call TRBD1 (7 bases). Germline values: CDR1 MNHNS, CDR2 SASEGT. The CDR3 contains 19 residues. V lost 2 bases and J 3 bases, leaving 22 bases between the germline ends. The CDR3 DNA follows: TGTGCCAGCAGTGAAAATTTCGGGGGAAGGGACAGCTACACCGGGGAGCTGTTTTTT. Translating it yields CASSENFGGRDSYTGELFF.

J is TRBJ1-4 and V is TRBV6-1, with 9 bases aligning to TRBD1. Germline loops: CDR1 MNHNS, CDR2 SASEGT. The CDR3 runs 15 residues. Germline trimming cut 6 bases from V and 8 bases from J; bases unmatched to any gene: 10. The CDR3 reads CASRPAGTGFEKLFF. The DNA for the CDR3 is TGTGCCAGCAGACCAGCCGGGACAGGGTTCGAAAAACTGTTTTTT.

The sample holds one count of this clone. This chain joins TRBV12-5 and TRBJ1-5; D unresolved. Germline CDR1 LGHNT, CDR2 FRNRAP. CDR3 length: 13 amino acids. The V gene lost 7 bases and the J gene lost 4 bases, with 11 bases spanning the gap. CDR3 nucleotide sequence: TGTGCTAGTGCCCTGACGGGAAATCAGCCCCAGCATTTT. Translating it yields CASALTGNQPQHF.

This chain joins TRBV2 and TRBJ2-3; 9 bases line up with TRBD1. Germline loops: CDR1 SNHLY, CDR2 FYNNEI. The CDR3 extends over 14 amino acids. The trim removed 7 bases at V and 1 base at J, leaving 3 bases unmatched. CDR3 in DNA: TGTGCCAGCATTCGGACAGGGGGCACAGATACGCAGTATTTT. It encodes CASIRTGGTDTQYF.

The CDR3 reads CASSAYQNTEAFF. The CDR3 DNA reads TGTGCCAGCAGCGCCTACCAGAACACTGAAGCTTTCTTT. This chain uses TRBV9 with TRBJ1-1; D gene unclear. V lost 3 bases and J lost 1, with 7 bases in between. Germline lookup yields CDR1 SGDLS and CDR2 YYNGEE. CDR3 size: 13 residues.

The chain has TRBV11-2 and TRBJ2-5; no definite D call. Trimming took 5 bases from V and 5 from J, leaving 18 bases between them. CDR3 size: 15 residues. Germline CDR1 SGHAT, CDR2 FQNNGV. The CDR3 DNA sequence: TGTGCCAGCAGCAGAGTTAGCAGTCCCCGGGAGACCCAGTACTTC. Protein product: CASSRVSSPRETQYF.

The chain is built from TRBV20-1 and TRBJ1-1, with 8 bases matching TRBD1. The CDR3 spans 11 residues. CDR1 and CDR2 from the germline V gene are DFQATT and SNEGSKA (reference sequence). The CDR3 DNA reads TGCAGCGGACAGGGGAACACTGAAGCTTTCTTT. This codes for CSGQGNTEAFF.

The rearrangement links TRBV5-6 to TRBJ2-7; 8 nucleotides match TRBD1. The germline V gene encodes CDR1 SGHDT and CDR2 YYEEEE. V was pared by 5 bases and J by 2 bases, with 12 bases of the junction left unmatched. The CDR3 length is 16 residues. CDR3 sequence (DNA): TGTGCCAGCAGTTTCTACGACAGGGGCGGACCCTACGAGCAGTACTTC. Its protein product is CASSFYDRGGPYEQYF.